These T cell receptor beta chains were read from a single sample in a study of blood T cell repertoires in COVID-19. Profiled with immunoSEQ multiplex PCR; TCRdb holds only in-frame clones, not every one. This sample has approximately 220,000 clones, with 65% to 85% found just once. The sample consisted of peripheral blood. These TCRs come from a woman at least 80 years old with acute or convalescent COVID-19. Each CDR3 is given with its conserved first and last residue. A D gene is named only where the DNA matches it firmly. Clone sizes are given selectively: once, few, many, or a class where the clone is expanded.

abundance	v_gene	j_gene	d_gene	CDR3aa	CDR3nt
once	TRBV28	TRBJ1-5	TRBD1	CASSLGDGQGLNQPQHF	TGTGCCAGCAGCTTGGGGGACGGACAGGGGCTTAATCAGCCCCAGCATTTT
.	TRBV19	TRBJ2-3	.	CASSIEGSGADTQYF	TGTGCCAGTAGTATAGAGGGTTCCGGAGCAGATACGCAGTATTTT
.	TRBV27	TRBJ2-2	.	CASIGPDKLNTGELFF	TGTGCCAGCATTGGGCCAGACAAGCTGAACACCGGGGAGCTGTTTTTT
.	TRBV3-1/TRBV3-2	TRBJ2-1	TRBD2	CASSQNLAGVTNEQFF	TGTGCCAGCAGCCAGAATCTAGCGGGAGTAACCAATGAGCAGTTCTTC
.	TRBV3-1/TRBV3-2	TRBJ2-1	.	CASSLGTPSEQFF	TGTGCCAGCAGCCTGGGGACTCCCAGCGAGCAGTTCTTC
once	TRBV2	TRBJ2-7	TRBD2	CASRGDYYEQYF	TGTGCCAGCAGGGGGGACTACTACGAGCAGTACTTC
.	TRBV3-1/TRBV3-2	TRBJ2-5	TRBD2	CASSQGRLAGIQETQYF	TGTGCCAGCAGCCAAGGTAGGCTAGCGGGGATCCAAGAGACCCAGTACTTC
.	TRBV19	TRBJ1-5	TRBD1	CASSVQGAPSNQPQHF	TGTGCCAGTAGTGTACAGGGGGCCCCCAGCAATCAGCCCCAGCATTTT
few	TRBV7-2	TRBJ2-2	TRBD2	CASSLGAGEYTGELFF	TGTGCCAGCAGCTTAGGGGCGGGGGAGTACACCGGGGAGCTGTTTTTT
many	TRBV11-1	TRBJ2-1	.	CASSLDARSYNEQFF	TGTGCCAGCAGCTTAGACGCGAGGTCCTACAATGAGCAGTTCTTC
.	TRBV11-2	TRBJ1-2	TRBD1	CASSVPGTPGGYGYTF	TGTGCCAGCAGCGTACCCGGGACACCAGGGGGCTATGGCTACACCTTC
.	TRBV5-4	TRBJ2-3	.	CASSLNRIGVSGDTQYF	TGTGCCAGCAGCTTGAACAGAATAGGTGTATCGGGGGATACGCAGTATTTT
.	TRBV5-1	TRBJ1-3	.	CASSLAGGTGNTIYF	TGCGCCAGCAGCTTGGCGGGCGGGACTGGAAACACCATATATTTT
once	TRBV19	TRBJ2-2	TRBD2	CASIRGENTGELFF	TGTGCCAGTATCCGGGGGGAGAACACCGGGGAGCTGTTTTTT
once	TRBV5-1	TRBJ1-2	TRBD1	CASSQDRGNYGYTF	TGCGCCAGCAGCCAGGACAGGGGTAACTATGGCTACACCTTC
.	TRBV6-5	TRBJ1-2	.	CASRPGPVGYTF	TGTGCCAGCCGCCCCGGTCCCGTGGGCTACACTTTC
.	TRBV29-1	TRBJ1-3	.	CSVSRDTTSGNTIYF	TGCAGCGTGTCCCGGGACACCACCTCTGGAAACACCATATATTTT
.	TRBV19	TRBJ1-1	TRBD1	CASSTADRGLYTEAFF	TGTGCCAGTAGTACTGCGGACAGGGGGCTTTACACTGAAGCTTTCTTT
.	TRBV4-1	TRBJ2-2	.	CASSQGPGVNTGELFF	TGCGCCAGCAGCCAAGGACCAGGGGTGAACACCGGGGAGCTGTTTTTT
.	TRBV30	TRBJ1-2	.	CAFRGWGVGGYTF	TGTGCCTTCCGAGGTTGGGGCGTCGGGGGCTACACCTTC
.	TRBV7-3	TRBJ2-2	.	CASGSNTGELFF	TGTGCCAGCGGGAGCAACACCGGGGAGCTGTTTTTT
.	TRBV7-9	TRBJ2-2	.	CASSLIPWTPNTGELFF	TGTGCCAGCAGCTTAATCCCCTGGACTCCGAACACCGGGGAGCTGTTTTTT
many	TRBV3-1/TRBV3-2	TRBJ2-7	.	CASSQDFLSYEQYF	TGTGCCAGCAGCCAAGATTTCTTATCCTACGAGCAGTACTTC
.	TRBV2	TRBJ2-2	TRBD2	CASGGRESGTGELFF	TGTGCCAGCGGAGGGCGGGAGTCGGGCACCGGGGAGCTGTTTTTT
.	TRBV7-9	TRBJ1-1	.	CASSLDVGVNTEAFF	TGTGCCAGCAGCTTAGACGTAGGGGTAAACACTGAAGCTTTCTTT
.	TRBV5-1	TRBJ2-7	TRBD1	CASSFLDRVSYEQYF	TGCGCCAGCAGCTTCTTGGACAGGGTCTCCTACGAGCAGTACTTC
.	TRBV19	TRBJ1-5	.	CASSTGKAQPQHF	TGTGCCAGTAGTACAGGGAAGGCTCAGCCCCAGCATTTT